This TCR beta chain came from a study of glioma-infiltrating T cells after dendritic cell vaccination. Background on the study: The vaccine used monocyte-derived dendritic cells pulsed overnight with autologous tumor lysate. Overall study findings and caveats: Few patients contributed both blood and tumor specimens.

Trimming removed 4 bases from V and 0 bases from J; junction bases left unmatched: 7. The CDR3 length is 18 residues. The V gene's germline CDR1 is SGHRS and CDR2 YFSETQ. With respect to this clone: What it binds is unknown.

Noted time point: after dendritic cell vaccination, including at tumor progression/relapse. No glioblastoma patient carried an isocitrate dehydrogenase mutation. Amplification used 60 V beta primers and 13 J beta primers. Generated by immunoSEQ multiplex PCR, the TCRdb table keeps only in-frame clones and is missing some. There are 50,000 to 70,000 clones in the sample; around 85% occur only once, and 15% to 18% lies in the top ten. The receptor was isolated from a human donor with glioblastoma. The gene calls are TRBV5-1 and TRBJ2-1; 13 nucleotides line up with TRBD2. This specimen consisted of blood, obtained after dendritic cell vaccination. The CDR3 DNA follows: TGCGCCAGCAGCCTACTAGCGGGGGGGTTGAGCTCCTACAATGAGCAGTTCTTC. This translates into CASSLLAGGLSSYNEQFF.